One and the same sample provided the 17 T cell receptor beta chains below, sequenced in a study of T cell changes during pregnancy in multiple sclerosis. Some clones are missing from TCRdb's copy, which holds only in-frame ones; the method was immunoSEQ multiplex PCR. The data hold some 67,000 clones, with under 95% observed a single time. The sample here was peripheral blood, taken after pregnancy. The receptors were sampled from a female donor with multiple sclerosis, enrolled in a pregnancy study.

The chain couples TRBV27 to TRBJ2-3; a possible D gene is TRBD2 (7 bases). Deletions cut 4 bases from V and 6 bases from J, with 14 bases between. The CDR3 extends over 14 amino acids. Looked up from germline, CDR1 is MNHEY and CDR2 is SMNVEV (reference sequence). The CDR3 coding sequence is TGTGCCAGCAGTTGGAGGGGGAGGGGGGATACGCAGTATTTT. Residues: CASSWRGRGDTQYF.

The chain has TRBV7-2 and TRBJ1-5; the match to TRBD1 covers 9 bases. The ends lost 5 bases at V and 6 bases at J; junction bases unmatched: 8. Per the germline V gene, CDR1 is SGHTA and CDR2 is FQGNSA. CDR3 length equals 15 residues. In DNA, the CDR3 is TGTGCCAGCAGCCCGGGACAGGGAAACGGTCAGCCCCAGCATTTT. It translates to CASSPGQGNGQPQHF.

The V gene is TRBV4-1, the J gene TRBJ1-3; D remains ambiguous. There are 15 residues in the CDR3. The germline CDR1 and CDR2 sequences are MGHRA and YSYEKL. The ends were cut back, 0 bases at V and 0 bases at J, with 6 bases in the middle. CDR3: CASSQDPGSGNTIYF. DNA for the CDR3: TGCGCCAGCAGCCAAGATCCGGGCTCTGGAAACACCATATATTTT.

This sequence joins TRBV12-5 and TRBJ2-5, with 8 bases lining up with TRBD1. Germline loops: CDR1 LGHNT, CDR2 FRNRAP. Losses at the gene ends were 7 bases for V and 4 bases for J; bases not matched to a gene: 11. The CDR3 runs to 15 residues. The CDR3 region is CASAKGTGPRETQYF. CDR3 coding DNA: TGTGCTAGTGCTAAAGGGACAGGCCCTCGAGAGACCCAGTACTTC.

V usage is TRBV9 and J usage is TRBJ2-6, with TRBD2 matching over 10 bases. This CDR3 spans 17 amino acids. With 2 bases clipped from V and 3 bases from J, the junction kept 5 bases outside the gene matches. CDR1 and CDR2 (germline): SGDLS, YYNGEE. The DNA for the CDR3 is TGTGCCAGCAGCGTGGCTAGCGGGAGTCTTGGGGCCAACGTCCTGACTTTC. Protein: CASSVASGSLGANVLTF. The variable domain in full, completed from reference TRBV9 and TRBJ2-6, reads DSGVTQTPKHLITATGQRVTLRCSPRSGDLSVYWYQQSLDQGLQFLIQYYNGEERAKGNILERFSAQQFPDLHSELNLSSLELGDSALYFCASSVASGSLGANVLTFGAGSRLTVL.

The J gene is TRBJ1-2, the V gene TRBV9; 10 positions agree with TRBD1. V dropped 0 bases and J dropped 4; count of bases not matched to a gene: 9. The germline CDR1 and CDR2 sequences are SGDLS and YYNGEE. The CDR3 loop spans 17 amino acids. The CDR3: CASSVADRGLQGYGYTF. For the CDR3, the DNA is TGTGCCAGCAGCGTAGCAGACAGGGGGCTTCAGGGCTATGGCTACACCTTC. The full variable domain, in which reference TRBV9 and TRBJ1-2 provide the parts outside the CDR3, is DSGVTQTPKHLITATGQRVTLRCSPRSGDLSVYWYQQSLDQGLQFLIQYYNGEERAKGNILERFSAQQFPDLHSELNLSSLELGDSALYFCASSVADRGLQGYGYTFGSGTRLTVV.

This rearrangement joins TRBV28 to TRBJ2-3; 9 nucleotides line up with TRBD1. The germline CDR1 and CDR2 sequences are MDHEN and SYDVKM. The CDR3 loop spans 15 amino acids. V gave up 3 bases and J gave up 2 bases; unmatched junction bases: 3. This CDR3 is CASSFTGGPTDTQYF. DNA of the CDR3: TGTGCCAGCAGTTTTACAGGGGGCCCCACAGATACGCAGTATTTT.

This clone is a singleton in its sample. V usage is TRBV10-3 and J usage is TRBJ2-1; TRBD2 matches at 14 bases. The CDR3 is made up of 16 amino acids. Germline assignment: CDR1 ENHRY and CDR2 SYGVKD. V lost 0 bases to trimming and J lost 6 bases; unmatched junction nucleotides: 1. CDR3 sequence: CAISESGTSGSNEQFF. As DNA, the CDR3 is TGTGCCATCAGTGAGTCTGGGACTAGCGGGAGCAATGAGCAGTTCTTC.

CDR3 sequence: CASSVGQKETQYF. As DNA, the CDR3 is TGTGCCAGCAGCGTAGGACAGAAAGAGACCCAGTACTTC. The genes are TRBV6-5 and TRBJ2-5; weak D call: TRBD1 (6 bases). Germline CDR1 reads MNHEY; CDR2 reads SVGAGI. Trimming shortened V by 6 bases and J by 3 bases, and 11 bases separated the two germline ends. This CDR3 has 13 residues.

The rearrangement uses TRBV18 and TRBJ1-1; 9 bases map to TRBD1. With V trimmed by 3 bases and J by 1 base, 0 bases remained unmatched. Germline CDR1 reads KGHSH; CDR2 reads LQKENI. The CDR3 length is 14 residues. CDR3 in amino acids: CASSPGQGNTEAFF. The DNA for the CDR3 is TGTGCCAGCTCACCGGGACAGGGGAACACTGAAGCTTTCTTT.

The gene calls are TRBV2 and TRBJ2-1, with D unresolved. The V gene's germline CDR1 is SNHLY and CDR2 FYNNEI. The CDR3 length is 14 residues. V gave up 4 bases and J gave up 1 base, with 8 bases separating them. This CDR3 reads CASSGQVSYNEQFF. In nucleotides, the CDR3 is TGTGCCAGCAGTGGGCAGGTATCCTACAATGAGCAGTTCTTC.

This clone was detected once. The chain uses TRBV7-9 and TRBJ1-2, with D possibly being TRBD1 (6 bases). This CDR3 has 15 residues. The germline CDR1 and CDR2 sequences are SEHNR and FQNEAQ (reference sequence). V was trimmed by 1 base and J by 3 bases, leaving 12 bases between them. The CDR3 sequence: CASSLDQGPYYGYTF. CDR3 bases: TGTGCCAGCAGCTTAGATCAGGGGCCTTACTATGGCTACACCTTC.

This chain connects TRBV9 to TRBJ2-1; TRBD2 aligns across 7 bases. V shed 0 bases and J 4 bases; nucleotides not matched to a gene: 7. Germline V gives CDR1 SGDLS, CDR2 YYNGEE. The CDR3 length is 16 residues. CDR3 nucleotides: TGTGCCAGCAGCGTAGGCCCACTAGCGCCGTACAATGAGCAGTTCTTC. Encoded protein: CASSVGPLAPYNEQFF.

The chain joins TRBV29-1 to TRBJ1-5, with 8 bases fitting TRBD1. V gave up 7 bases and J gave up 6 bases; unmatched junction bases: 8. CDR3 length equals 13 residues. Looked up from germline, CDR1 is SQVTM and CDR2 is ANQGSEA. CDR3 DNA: TGCAGCGGTGCCCAGGGGACAGGTCAGCCCCAGCATTTT. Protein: CSGAQGTGQPQHF.

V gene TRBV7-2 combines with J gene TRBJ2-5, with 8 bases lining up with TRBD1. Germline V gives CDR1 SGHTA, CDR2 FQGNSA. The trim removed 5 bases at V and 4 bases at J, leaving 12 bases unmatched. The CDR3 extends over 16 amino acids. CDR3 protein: CASSTRQGSRIETQYF. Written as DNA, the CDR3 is TGTGCCAGCAGCACCAGACAGGGGTCCCGCATAGAGACCCAGTACTTC.

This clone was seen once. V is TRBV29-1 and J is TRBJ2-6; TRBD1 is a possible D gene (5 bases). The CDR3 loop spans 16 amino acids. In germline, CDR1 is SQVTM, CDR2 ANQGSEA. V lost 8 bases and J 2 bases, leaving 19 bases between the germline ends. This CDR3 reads CSFGQGLLPGANVLTF. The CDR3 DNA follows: TGCAGCTTCGGGCAGGGCCTCCTACCTGGGGCCAACGTCCTGACTTTC.

This CDR3 reads CASSLEREAYNEQFF. The CDR3 DNA is TGTGCCAGCAGCTTAGAACGGGAGGCTTACAATGAGCAGTTCTTC. J is TRBJ2-1 and V is TRBV11-2; 7 bases are shared with TRBD2. The CDR3 length is 15 residues. Trimming took 0 bases from V and 4 from J; bases not matched to a gene: 3. Germline CDR1 and CDR2: SGHAT and FQNNGV.